The 6 T cell receptor beta chains given below trace back to one sample, sequenced in a study of T cells after yellow fever vaccination. MiXCR, run by TCRdb on the 5' RACE reads, gives a single entry per CDR3 protein. The sample includes 400,000 to 650,000 distinct CDR3 sequences, 21% seen only once; the top ten take about a sixth. The sequenced sample was PBMCs, obtained 20 to 25 days after the first yellow fever vaccination. These receptors were collected from a young man who received the YFV17D yellow fever vaccine.

The table lists this clonotype with a few counts. The chain combines TRBV5-5 with TRBJ1-1, with no clear D. V was pared by 3 bases and J by 4 bases, with 13 bases between. CDR3 length: 14 amino acids. The germline CDR1 and CDR2 sequences are SGHKS and YYEKEE (reference sequence). This chain's CDR3 is CASSSVGSGTEAFF. CDR3 bases: TGTGCCAGCAGCTCAGTTGGGTCGGGCACTGAAGCTTTCTTT.

The V gene is TRBV6-2 or TRBV6-3, the J gene TRBJ2-7; maybe TRBD2 (5 bases). The CDR3 contains 14 residues. Germline loops: CDR1 MNHEY, CDR2 SVGEGT. V lost 4 bases and J 9 bases, leaving 19 bases between the germline ends. The DNA of the CDR3 is TGTGCCAGCAGTTCAAGGAGTGGACTCCACTGGCAGTACGTC. It translates to CASSSRSGLHWQYV.

This clonotype was observed a handful of times. The chain uses TRBV7-2 and TRBJ1-1; D unclear. CDR3 length: 14 residues. Germline CDR1 SGHTA, CDR2 FQGNSA. Trimming cost V 7 bases and J 1 base, with 13 bases left between them. The CDR3 DNA is TGTGCCAGCATTCCAACCGCAGGGAACACTGAAGCTTTCTTT. Translation: CASIPTAGNTEAFF.

This rearrangement joins TRBV20-1 to TRBJ1-5, with D perhaps matching TRBD1 (5 bases). The CDR3 is 13 residues long. Trimming shortened V by 2 bases and J by 4 bases, and 9 bases separated the two germline ends. The V gene's germline CDR1 is DFQATT and CDR2 SNEGSKA (reference sequence). The CDR3 spells CSARTGGNQPQHF. CDR3 nucleotide sequence: TGCAGTGCTAGAACTGGGGGAAATCAGCCCCAGCATTTT.

This clonotype was seen only a few times. This chain uses TRBV28 with TRBJ2-7; perhaps TRBD1 as D (6 bases). V was clipped by 4 bases and J by 2 bases, with 18 bases between them. Germline V gene lookup returns CDR1 MDHEN and CDR2 SYDVKM. CDR3 length: 16 residues. The CDR3 loop reads CASSSAVQGFPYEQYV. Written as DNA, the CDR3 is TGTGCCAGCAGTTCCGCCGTACAGGGATTCCCCTACGAGCAGTACGTC.

The CDR3 DNA sequence: TGTGCCAGCAGGGCAGAAGAGACCCAGTACTTC. This encodes CASRAEETQYF. The V and J genes are TRBV9 and TRBJ2-5; no firm D call. CDR3 length: 11 amino acids. V lost 5 bases, J lost 3 bases, and 5 bases lay in between. The germline gives CDR1 SGDLS, CDR2 YYNGEE.